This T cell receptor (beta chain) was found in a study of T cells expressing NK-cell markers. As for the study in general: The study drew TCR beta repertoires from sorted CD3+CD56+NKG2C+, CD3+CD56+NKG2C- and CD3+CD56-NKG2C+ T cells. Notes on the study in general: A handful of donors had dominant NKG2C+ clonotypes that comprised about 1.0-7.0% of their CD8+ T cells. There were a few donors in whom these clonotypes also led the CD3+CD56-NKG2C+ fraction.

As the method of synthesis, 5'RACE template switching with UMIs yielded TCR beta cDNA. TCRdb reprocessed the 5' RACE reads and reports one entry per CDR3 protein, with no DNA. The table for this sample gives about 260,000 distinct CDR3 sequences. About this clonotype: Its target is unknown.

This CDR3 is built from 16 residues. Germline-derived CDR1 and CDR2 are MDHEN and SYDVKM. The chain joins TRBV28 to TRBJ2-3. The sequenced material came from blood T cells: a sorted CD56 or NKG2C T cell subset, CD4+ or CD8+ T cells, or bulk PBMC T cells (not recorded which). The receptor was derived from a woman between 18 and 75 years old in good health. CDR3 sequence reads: CASSPIGQTSTDTQYF.